The 6 T cell receptor beta chains below come from one sample, sequenced in a study of CD8 T cells in Susac syndrome. Random hexamers served to reverse transcribe roughly 0.5 to 1 ug RNA. TCRdb fed the immunoSEQ multiplex PCR reads into MiXCR, producing one record per CDR3 protein. The profile shows 150,000 to 250,000 distinct CDR3 sequences, 90% to 95% of them singletons. Specimen: CD4+ T cells from PBMCs. The receptors come from a human donor with multiple sclerosis.

The J gene is TRBJ2-7, the V gene TRBV29-1; perhaps TRBD2 as D (6 bases). The length of the CDR3 is 12 residues. Trimming removed 7 bases at V and 4 bases at J, with 14 bases between. Germline CDR1 SQVTM, CDR2 ANQGSEA. CDR3 nucleotides: TGCAGCGCAGAACGGGGGAGATACGAGCAGTACTTC. Translation gives CSAERGRYEQYF.

This rearrangement joins TRBV30 to TRBJ1-5, with 10 bases fitting TRBD1. Looked up from germline, CDR1 is GTSNPN and CDR2 is SVGIG (reference sequence). CDR3 length: 13 residues. This CDR3 reads CAWADRGDQPQHF. In DNA, the CDR3 is TGTGCTTGGGCGGACAGGGGGGATCAGCCCCAGCATTTT.

The chain has TRBV30 and TRBJ2-1; D possibly uses TRBD1 or TRBD2 (5 bases each). The V end lost 5 bases, the J end lost 6 bases, and 14 bases lay between the germline ends. Germline CDR1 reads GTSNPN; CDR2 reads SVGIG (reference sequence). The CDR3 covers 13 residues. CDR3 amino acids: CAWASGTINEQFF. The DNA for the CDR3 is TGTGCCTGGGCATCCGGGACCATCAATGAGCAGTTCTTC.

J is TRBJ1-1 and V is TRBV3-1; no reliable D call. The V gene's germline CDR1 is LGHDT and CDR2 YNNKEL (reference sequence). V was trimmed by 4 bases and J by 10 bases, leaving 16 bases between them. The CDR3 covers 13 residues. The CDR3 is CASSPGLTGGAFF. The DNA of the CDR3 is TGTGCCAGCAGCCCAGGCCTGACGGGAGGAGCTTTCTTT.

This chain uses TRBV30 with TRBJ1-2; TRBD1 is a possible D gene (6 bases). The ends were cut back, 4 bases at V and 8 bases at J, with 14 bases in the middle. The CDR3 is 12 residues long. Looked up from germline, CDR1 is GTSNPN and CDR2 is SVGIG (reference sequence). The CDR3 region is CAWTDRFSGYTF. The CDR3 nucleotides read TGTGCCTGGACTGACAGGTTCAGCGGCTACACCTTC.

The J gene is TRBJ1-5, the V gene TRBV5-4; D remains unclear. CDR1 is SGHNT and CDR2 is YYREEE in the germline V gene (reference sequence). V lost 4 bases and J 2 bases, leaving 10 bases between the germline ends. There are 14 residues in the CDR3. CDR3 amino acids: CASSRNGGNQPQHF. Here the CDR3 DNA reads TGTGCCAGCAGCAGGAACGGGGGCAATCAGCCCCAGCATTTT.